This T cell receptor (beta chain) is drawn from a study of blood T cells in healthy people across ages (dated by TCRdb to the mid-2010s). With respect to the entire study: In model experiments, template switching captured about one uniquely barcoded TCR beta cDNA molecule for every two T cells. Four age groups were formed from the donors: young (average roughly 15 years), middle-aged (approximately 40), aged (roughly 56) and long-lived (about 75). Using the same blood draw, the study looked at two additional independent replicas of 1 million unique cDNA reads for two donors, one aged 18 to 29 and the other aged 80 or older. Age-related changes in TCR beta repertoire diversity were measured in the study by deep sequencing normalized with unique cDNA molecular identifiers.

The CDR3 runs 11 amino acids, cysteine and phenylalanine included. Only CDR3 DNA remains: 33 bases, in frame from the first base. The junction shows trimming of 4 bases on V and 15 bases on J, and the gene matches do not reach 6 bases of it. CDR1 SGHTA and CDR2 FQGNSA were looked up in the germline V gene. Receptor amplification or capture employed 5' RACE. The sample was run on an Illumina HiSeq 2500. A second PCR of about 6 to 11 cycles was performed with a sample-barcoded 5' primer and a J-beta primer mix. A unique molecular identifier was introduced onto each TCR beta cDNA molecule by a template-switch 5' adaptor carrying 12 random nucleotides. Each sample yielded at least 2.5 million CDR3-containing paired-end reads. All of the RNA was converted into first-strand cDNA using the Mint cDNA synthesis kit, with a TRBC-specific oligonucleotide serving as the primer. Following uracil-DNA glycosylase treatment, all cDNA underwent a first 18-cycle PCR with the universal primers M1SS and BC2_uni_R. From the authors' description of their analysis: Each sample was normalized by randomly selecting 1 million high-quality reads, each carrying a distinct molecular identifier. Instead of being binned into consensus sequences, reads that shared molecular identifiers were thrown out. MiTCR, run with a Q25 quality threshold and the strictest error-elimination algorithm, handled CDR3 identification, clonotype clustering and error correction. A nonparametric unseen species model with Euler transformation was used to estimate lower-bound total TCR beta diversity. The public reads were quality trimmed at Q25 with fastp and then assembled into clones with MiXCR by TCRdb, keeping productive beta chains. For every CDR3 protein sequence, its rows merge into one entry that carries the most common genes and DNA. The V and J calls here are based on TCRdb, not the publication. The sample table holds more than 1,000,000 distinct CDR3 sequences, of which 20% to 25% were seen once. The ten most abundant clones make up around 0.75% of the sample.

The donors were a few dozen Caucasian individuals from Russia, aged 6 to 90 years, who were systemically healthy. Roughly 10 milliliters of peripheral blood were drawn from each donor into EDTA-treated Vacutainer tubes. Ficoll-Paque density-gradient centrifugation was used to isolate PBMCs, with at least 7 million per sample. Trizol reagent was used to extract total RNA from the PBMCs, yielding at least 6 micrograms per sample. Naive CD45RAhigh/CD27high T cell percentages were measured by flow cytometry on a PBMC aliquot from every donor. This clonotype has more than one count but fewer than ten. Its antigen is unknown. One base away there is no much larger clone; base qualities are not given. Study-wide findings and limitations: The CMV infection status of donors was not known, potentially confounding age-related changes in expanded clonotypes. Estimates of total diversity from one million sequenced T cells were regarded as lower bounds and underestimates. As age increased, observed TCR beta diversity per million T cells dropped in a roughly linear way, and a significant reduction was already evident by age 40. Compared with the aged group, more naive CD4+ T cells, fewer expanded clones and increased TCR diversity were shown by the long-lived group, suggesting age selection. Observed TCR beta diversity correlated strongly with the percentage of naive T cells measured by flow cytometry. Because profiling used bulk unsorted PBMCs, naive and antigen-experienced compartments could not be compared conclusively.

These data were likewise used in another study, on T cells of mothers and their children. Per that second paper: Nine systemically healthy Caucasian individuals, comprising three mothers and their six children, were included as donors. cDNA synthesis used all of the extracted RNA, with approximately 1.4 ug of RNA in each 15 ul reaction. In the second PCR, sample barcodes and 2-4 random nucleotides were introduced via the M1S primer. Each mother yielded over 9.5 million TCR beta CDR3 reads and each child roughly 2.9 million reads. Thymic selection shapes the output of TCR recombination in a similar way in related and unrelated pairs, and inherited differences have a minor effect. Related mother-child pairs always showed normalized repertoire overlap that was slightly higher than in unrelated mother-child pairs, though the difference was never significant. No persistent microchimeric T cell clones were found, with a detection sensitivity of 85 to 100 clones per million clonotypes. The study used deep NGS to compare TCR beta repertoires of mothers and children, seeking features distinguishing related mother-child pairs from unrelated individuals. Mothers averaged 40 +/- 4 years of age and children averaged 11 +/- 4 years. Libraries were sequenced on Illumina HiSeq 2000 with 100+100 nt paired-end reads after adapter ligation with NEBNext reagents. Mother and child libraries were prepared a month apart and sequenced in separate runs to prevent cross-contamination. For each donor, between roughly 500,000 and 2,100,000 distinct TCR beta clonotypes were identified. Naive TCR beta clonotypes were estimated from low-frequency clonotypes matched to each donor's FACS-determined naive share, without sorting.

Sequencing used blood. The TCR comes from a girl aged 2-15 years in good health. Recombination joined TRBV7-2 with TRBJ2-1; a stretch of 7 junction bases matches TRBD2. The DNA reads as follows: TGTGCCAGCAGCTCGACTAGCAATCTGTTCTTC. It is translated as CASSSTSNLFF.